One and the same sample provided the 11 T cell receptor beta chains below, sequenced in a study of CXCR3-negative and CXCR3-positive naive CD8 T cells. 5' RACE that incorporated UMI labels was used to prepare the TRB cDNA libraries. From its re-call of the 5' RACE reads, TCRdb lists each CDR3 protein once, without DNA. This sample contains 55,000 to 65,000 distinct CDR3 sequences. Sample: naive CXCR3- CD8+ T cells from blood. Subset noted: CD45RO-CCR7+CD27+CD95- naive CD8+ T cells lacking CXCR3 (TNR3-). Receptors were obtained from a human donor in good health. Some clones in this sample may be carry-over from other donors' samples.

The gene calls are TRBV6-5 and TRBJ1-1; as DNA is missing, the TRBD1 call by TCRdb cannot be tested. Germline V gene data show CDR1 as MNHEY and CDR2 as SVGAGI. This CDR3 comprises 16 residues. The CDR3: CASSYDFRGLNTEAFF.

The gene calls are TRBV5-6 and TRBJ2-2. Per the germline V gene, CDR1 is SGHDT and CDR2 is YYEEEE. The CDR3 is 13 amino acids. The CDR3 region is CASSLTNTGELFF.

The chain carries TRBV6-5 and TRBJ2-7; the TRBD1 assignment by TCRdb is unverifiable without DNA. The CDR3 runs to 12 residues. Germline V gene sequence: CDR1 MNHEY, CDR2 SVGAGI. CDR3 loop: CATATETYEQYF.

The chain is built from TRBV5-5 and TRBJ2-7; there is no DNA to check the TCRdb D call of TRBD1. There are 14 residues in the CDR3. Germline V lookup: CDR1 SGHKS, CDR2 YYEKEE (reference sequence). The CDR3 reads CASSRGTAPYEQYF.

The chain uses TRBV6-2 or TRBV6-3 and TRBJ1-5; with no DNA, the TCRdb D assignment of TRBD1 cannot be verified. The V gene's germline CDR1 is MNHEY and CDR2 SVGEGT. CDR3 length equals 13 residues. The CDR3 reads CASSKQGWQPQHF.

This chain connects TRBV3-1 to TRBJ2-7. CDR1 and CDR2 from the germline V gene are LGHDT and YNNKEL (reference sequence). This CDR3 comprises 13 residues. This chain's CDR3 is CASSQDRDYEQYF.

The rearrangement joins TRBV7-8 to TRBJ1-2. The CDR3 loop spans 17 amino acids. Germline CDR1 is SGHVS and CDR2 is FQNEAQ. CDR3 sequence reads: CASSLGPSGGRHYGYTF.

CDR3 in amino acids: CSETPGQGGTEAFF. This chain uses TRBV29-1 with TRBJ1-1; TCRdb proposes TRBD1, but this gene call is untestable without DNA. CDR1 is SQVTM and CDR2 is ANQGSEA in the germline V gene. The CDR3 is 14 residues long. Supplemented by reference TRBV29-1 and TRBJ1-1, the full variable domain reads SAVISQKPSRDICQRGTSLTIQCQVDSQVTMMFWYRQQPGQSLTLIATANQGSEATYESGFVIDKFPISRPNLTFSTLTVSNMSPEDSSIYLCSETPGQGGTEAFFGQGTRLTVV.

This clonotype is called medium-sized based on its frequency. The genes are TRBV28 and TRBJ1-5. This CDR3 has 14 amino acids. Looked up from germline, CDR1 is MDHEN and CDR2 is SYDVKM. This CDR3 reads CASRGIYSNQPQHF.

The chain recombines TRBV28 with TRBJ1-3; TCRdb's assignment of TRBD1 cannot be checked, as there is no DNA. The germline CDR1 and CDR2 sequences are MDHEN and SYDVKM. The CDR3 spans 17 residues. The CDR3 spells CASVLGMGVPSGNTIYF.

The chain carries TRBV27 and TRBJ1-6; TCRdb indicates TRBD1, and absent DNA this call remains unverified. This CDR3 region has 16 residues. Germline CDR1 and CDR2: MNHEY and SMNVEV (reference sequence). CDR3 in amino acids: CASSPGQSHYNSPLHF.